Below are 15 T cell receptor beta chains sequenced from a single sample in a study of CD8 T cells in Susac syndrome. The RNA, roughly 0.45 to 1 ug, was put through reverse transcription using random hexamers. TCRdb ran MiXCR on the immunoSEQ multiplex PCR reads and lists one entry per CDR3 protein. In the table there are approximately 200,000 distinct CDR3 sequences, just under 95% of which are singletons. Sequencing was performed on CD4+ T cells from PBMCs. The receptors come from a human donor with multiple sclerosis.

This chain links TRBV18 with TRBJ2-1, with TRBD1 matching over 11 bases. With V trimmed by 3 bases and J by 3 bases, 1 base remained unmatched. CDR1 is KGHSH and CDR2 is LQKENI in the germline V gene. The length of the CDR3 is 15 residues. The chain's CDR3 is CASSPGQGDYNEQFF. CDR3 coding DNA: TGTGCCAGCTCACCGGGACAGGGGGACTACAATGAGCAGTTCTTC.

The chain links TRBV29-1 to TRBJ1-2, with TRBD1 matching over 8 bases. This CDR3 region has 14 residues. V lost 6 bases and J lost 5; bases outside the gene matches: 11. From germline, CDR1 is SQVTM and CDR2 ANQGSEA. The CDR3 DNA reads TGCAGCGTCGCCGCCGGACAGGGAAAATATGGCTACACCTTC. Its translation: CSVAAGQGKYGYTF.

The chain uses TRBV5-1 and TRBJ2-3; 7 nucleotides align to TRBD1. Losses at the gene ends were 0 bases for V and 11 bases for J; bases not matched to a gene: 6. Germline-derived CDR1 and CDR2 are SGHRS and YFSETQ. CDR3 length: 13 amino acids. The CDR3 region has the DNA TGCGCCAGCAGCTTGGAAGGGGGCGAGATGCAGTATTTT. Encoded protein: CASSLEGGEMQYF.

The chain has TRBV7-8 and TRBJ2-7; tentatively, D is TRBD1 (6 bases). V was pared by 5 bases and J by 4 bases, with 12 bases between. Germline V lookup: CDR1 SGHVS, CDR2 FQNEAQ. The CDR3 is made up of 13 amino acids. The CDR3 sequence is CASSPGANYEQYV. The DNA for the CDR3 is TGTGCCAGCAGCCCAGGGGCAAATTACGAGCAGTACGTC.

V gene TRBV20-1 combines with J gene TRBJ2-5; possible D gene TRBD1, 6 bases. CDR3 size: 13 residues. Trimming removed 6 bases from V and 2 bases from J, with 13 bases in between. The V gene's germline CDR1 is DFQATT and CDR2 SNEGSKA (reference sequence). CDR3 DNA: TGCAGTGCAACCGGGACAAGACAAGAGACCCAGTACTTC. This sequence encodes CSATGTRQETQYF.

The V and J genes are TRBV25-1 and TRBJ1-6, with no clear D. There are 15 residues in the CDR3. V lost 9 bases and J lost 0, with 12 bases in between. From germline, CDR1 is MGHDK and CDR2 SYGVNS. The CDR3 is CASGEAGSYNSPLHF. For the CDR3, the DNA is TGTGCCAGTGGGGAAGCAGGCTCCTATAATTCACCCCTCCACTTT. The whole variable domain, filled in from reference TRBV25-1 and TRBJ1-6, reads EADIYQTPRYLVIGTGKKITLECSQTMGHDKMYWYQQDPGMELHLIHYSYGVNSTEKGDLSSESTVSRIRTEHFPLTLESARPSHTSQYLCASGEAGSYNSPLHFGNGTRLTVT.

The J gene is TRBJ2-7, the V gene TRBV7-9; D gene uncertain. Germline V gene data show CDR1 as SEHNR and CDR2 as FQNEAQ (reference sequence). V dropped 5 bases and J dropped 2 bases, with 4 bases sitting between them. The CDR3 has 11 residues. In DNA form, the CDR3 reads TGTGCCAGCAGCACCACCTACGAGCAGTACTTC. Residues: CASSTTYEQYF.

CDR3: CAWSVPLAGPAGYTF. DNA for the CDR3: TGTGCCTGGAGTGTACCTTTGGCAGGCCCTGCGGGCTACACCTTC. V usage is TRBV30 and J usage is TRBJ1-2, with unresolved D. Trimming removed 0 bases at V and 8 bases at J, with 19 bases between. Germline CDR1 is GTSNPN and CDR2 is SVGIG (reference sequence). This CDR3 comprises 15 residues.

CDR3 nucleotide sequence: TGTGCCAGCAGGGGGAGCAGGACAGGGATTTCCTACGAGCAGTACTTC. Translating it yields CASRGSRTGISYEQYF. This chain links TRBV25-1 with TRBJ2-7, with TRBD1 matching 8 bases. Germline CDR1 is MGHDK and CDR2 is SYGVNS. The trim removed 6 bases at V and 1 base at J, leaving 11 bases unmatched. This CDR3 is built from 16 residues.

This chain links TRBV13 with TRBJ1-4; D is unresolved. The V gene lost 0 bases and the J gene lost 8 bases, with 13 bases spanning the gap. The CDR3 is 15 residues long. CDR1 PRHDT and CDR2 FYEKMQ come from the germline V gene (reference sequence). CDR3 nucleotides: TGTGCCAGCAGCTTAGGCGCAATCTCACTCGAAAAACTGTTTTTT. Translated: CASSLGAISLEKLFF.

The chain uses TRBV2 and TRBJ2-2; 10 nucleotides match TRBD1. The germline CDR1 and CDR2 sequences are SNHLY and FYNNEI. V lost 6 bases to trimming and J lost 4 bases; unmatched junction nucleotides: 2. This CDR3 is 14 amino acids long. DNA for the CDR3: TGTGCCAGCAGCGGGACAGGGGCCACCGGGGAGCTGTTTTTT. It encodes CASSGTGATGELFF.

The V gene is TRBV20-1, the J gene TRBJ2-7; maybe TRBD2 (5 bases). CDR1 and CDR2 from the germline V gene are DFQATT and SNEGSKA (reference sequence). Deletions cut 0 bases from V and 3 bases from J, with 9 bases between. The CDR3 sequence is 13 residues long. CDR3 residues: CSARDPRDYEQYF. As DNA, the CDR3 is TGCAGTGCTAGAGATCCGAGGGACTACGAGCAGTACTTC.

The J gene is TRBJ2-7, the V gene TRBV18, with TRBD2 matching 8 bases. The CDR3 extends over 17 amino acids. The germline CDR1 and CDR2 sequences are KGHSH and LQKENI. V gave up 5 bases and J gave up 4 bases; unmatched junction bases: 16. The CDR3 sequence is CASSDTPLAGGRYEQYF. The CDR3 DNA is TGTGCCAGCTCAGACACCCCACTCGCGGGGGGTCGTTACGAGCAGTACTTC.

The rearrangement links TRBV24-1 to TRBJ2-3; D perhaps matches TRBD2 (5 bases). Looked up from germline, CDR1 is KGHDR and CDR2 is SFDVKD. V lost 9 bases to trimming and J lost 4 bases, with 13 bases between them. The CDR3 is 13 residues long. The CDR3 coding sequence is TGTGCCACCTCGAGCGCGGGCGCAGATACGCAGTATTTT. Its translation is CATSSAGADTQYF.

V usage is TRBV12-3 or TRBV12-4 and J usage is TRBJ1-1; maybe TRBD1 (6 bases). V was trimmed by 6 bases and J by 1 base, leaving 9 bases between them. The CDR3 has 13 amino acids. The CDR3 protein is CASRKGGNTEAFF. The CDR3 DNA reads TGTGCCAGCAGAAAAGGGGGGAACACTGAAGCTTTCTTT.